This TCR beta chain was identified during a study of T cells after posttransplantation cyclophosphamide. Busulfan-fludarabine conditioning, marrow transplant, and cyclophosphamide on days +3 and +4 were administered. The CDR3 is 15 residues long. With 2 bases clipped from V and 3 bases from J, the junction kept 6 bases outside the gene matches. Germline V lookup: CDR1 SGHAT, CDR2 FQNNGV. Data came from immunoSEQ multiplex PCR; TCRdb stores just in-frame clones and leaves some out. The table lists 8,500 to 13,000 clones, with no singletons. This clone was counted many times. The chain uses TRBV11-2 and TRBJ1-1, with 7 bases identical to TRBD1. The origin of this receptor is a female patient between 40 and 50 years old who received an allogeneic stem cell transplant from a related donor, was CMV-positive, and had no GVHD. Some T cells may originate from the graft donor. The sequences come from PBMCs, collected after allogeneic stem cell transplant with posttransplant cyclophosphamide. CDR3 sequence reads: CASSLRTGGDTEAFF. The CDR3 DNA reads TGTGCCAGCAGCTTACGGACAGGAGGGGACACTGAAGCTTTCTTT.